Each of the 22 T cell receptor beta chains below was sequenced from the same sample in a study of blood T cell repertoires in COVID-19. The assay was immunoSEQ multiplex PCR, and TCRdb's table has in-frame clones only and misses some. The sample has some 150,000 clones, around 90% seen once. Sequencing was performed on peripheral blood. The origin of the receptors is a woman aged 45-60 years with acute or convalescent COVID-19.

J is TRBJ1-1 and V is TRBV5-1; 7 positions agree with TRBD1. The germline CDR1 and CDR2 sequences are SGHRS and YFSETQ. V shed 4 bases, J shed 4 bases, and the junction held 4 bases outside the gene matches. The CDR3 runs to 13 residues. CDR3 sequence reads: CASSLPGGTEAFF. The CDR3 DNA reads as TGCGCCAGCAGCCTACCAGGGGGCACTGAAGCTTTCTTT.

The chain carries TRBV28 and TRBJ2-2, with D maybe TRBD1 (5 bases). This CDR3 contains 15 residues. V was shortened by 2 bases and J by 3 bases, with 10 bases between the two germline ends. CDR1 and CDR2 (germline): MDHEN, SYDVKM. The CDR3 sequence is CASSLGPGYTGELFF. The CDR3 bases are TGTGCCAGCAGTTTAGGCCCAGGGTACACCGGGGAGCTGTTTTTT.

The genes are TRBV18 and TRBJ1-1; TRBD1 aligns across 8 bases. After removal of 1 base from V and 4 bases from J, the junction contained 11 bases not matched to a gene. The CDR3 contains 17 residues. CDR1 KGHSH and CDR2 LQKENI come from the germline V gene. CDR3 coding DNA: TGTGCCAGCTCACCACGGTCAGGGGGCGGTCAGGGCACTGAAGCTTTCTTT. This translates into CASSPRSGGGQGTEAFF.

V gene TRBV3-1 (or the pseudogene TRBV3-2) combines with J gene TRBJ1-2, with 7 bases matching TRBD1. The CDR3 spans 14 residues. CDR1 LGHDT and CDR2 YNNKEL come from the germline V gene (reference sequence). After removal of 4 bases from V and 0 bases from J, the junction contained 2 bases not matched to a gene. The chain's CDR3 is CASSRQGANYGYTF. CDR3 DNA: TGTGCCAGCAGCCGACAGGGAGCTAACTATGGCTACACCTTC.

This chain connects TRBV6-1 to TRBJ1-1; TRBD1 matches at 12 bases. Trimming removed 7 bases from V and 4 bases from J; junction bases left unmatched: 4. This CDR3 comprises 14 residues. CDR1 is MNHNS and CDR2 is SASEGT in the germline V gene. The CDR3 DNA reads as TGTGCCAGCACCCGGGACAGGGGGCTCACTGAAGCTTTCTTT. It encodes CASTRDRGLTEAFF.

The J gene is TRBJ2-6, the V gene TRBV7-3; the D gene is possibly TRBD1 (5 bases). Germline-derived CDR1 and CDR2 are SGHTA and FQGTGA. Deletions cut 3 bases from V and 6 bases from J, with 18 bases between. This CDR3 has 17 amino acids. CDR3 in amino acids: CASSFRFQGNEANVLTF. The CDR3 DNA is TGTGCCAGCAGCTTCCGCTTTCAGGGTAATGAGGCCAACGTCCTGACTTTC.

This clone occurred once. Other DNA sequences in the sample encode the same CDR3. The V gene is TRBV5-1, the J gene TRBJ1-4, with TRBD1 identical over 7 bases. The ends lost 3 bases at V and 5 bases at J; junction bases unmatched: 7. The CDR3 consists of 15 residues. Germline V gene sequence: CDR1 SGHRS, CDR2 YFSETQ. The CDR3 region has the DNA TGCGCCAGCAGCTCCAGACAGGGCGAAAATGAAAAACTGTTTTTT. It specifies CASSSRQGENEKLFF.

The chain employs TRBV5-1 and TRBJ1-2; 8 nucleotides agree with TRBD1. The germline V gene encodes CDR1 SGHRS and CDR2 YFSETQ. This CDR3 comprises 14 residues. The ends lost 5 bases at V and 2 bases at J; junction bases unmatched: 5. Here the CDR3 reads CASRPRTGNYGYTF. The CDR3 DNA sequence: TGCGCCAGCAGACCCCGGACAGGGAACTATGGCTACACCTTC.

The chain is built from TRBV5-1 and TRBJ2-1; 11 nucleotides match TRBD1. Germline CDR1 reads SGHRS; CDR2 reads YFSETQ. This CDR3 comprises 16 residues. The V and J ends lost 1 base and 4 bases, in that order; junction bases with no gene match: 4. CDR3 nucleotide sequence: TGCGCCAGCAGCTTGCTGGGACAGGGGGTATACAATGAGCAGTTCTTC. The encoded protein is CASSLLGQGVYNEQFF.

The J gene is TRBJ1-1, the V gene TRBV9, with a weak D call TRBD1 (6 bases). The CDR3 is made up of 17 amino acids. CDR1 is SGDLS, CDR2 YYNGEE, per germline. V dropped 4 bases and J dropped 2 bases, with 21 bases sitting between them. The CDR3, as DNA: TGTGCCAGCAGCCCAGAGGGGTTACAGGGAGCCAACACTGAAGCTTTCTTT. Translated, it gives CASSPEGLQGANTEAFF.

The CDR3 nucleotides are TGTGCCACCAGTGATTCTAGGGGTCTGGGCTATGGCTACACCTTC. This codes for CATSDSRGLGYGYTF. This chain joins TRBV24-1 and TRBJ1-2, with D perhaps TRBD1 (5 bases). Trimming stripped 2 bases from V and 4 bases from J, with 13 bases between. The length of the CDR3 is 15 residues. Germline V CDR1 and CDR2: KGHDR, SFDVKD.

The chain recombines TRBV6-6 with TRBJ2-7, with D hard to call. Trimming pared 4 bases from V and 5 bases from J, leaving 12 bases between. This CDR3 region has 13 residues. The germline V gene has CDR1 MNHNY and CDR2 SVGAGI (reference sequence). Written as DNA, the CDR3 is TGTGCCAGCAGTTTAAGTGTTTACAACGAGCAGTACTTC. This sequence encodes CASSLSVYNEQYF.

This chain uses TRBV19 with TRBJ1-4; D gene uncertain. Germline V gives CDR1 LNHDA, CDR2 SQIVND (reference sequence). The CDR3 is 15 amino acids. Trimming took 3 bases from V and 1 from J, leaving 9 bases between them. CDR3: CASSIQRGTNEKLFF. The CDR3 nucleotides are TGTGCCAGTAGTATCCAACGGGGAACTAATGAAAAACTGTTTTTT.

CDR3 sequence reads: CASSFHGEGTPINNSPLHF. The CDR3 DNA reads TGTGCCAGCAGCTTTCACGGTGAGGGAACCCCGATAAATAATTCACCCCTCCACTTT. The V gene is TRBV7-3, the J gene TRBJ1-6; D gene uncertain. Trimming took off 3 bases at V and 5 bases at J, with 23 bases between the two ends. Germline lookup yields CDR1 SGHTA and CDR2 FQGTGA. The CDR3 length is 19 residues.

The chain's CDR3 is CASSLAAGHQPQHF. In DNA, the CDR3 is TGTGCCAGCAGCTTAGCGGCAGGACACCAGCCCCAGCATTTT. The rearrangement links TRBV7-8 to TRBJ1-5, with D possibly being TRBD1 (5 bases). Germline V gene lookup returns CDR1 SGHVS and CDR2 FQNEAQ. V dropped 0 bases and J dropped 7 bases, with 10 bases sitting between them. The CDR3 has 14 amino acids.

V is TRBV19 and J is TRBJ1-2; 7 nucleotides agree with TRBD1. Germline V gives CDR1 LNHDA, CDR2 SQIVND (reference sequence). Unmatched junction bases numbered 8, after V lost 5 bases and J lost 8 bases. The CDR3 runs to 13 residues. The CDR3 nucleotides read TGTGCCAGTAGTCAAGACAGGGCTGGGGGCTACACCTTC. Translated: CASSQDRAGGYTF.

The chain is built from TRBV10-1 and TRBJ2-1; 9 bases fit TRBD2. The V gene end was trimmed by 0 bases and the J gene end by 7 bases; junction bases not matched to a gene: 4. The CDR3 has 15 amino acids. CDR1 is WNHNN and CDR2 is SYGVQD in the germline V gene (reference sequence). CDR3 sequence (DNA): TGCGCCAGCAGTGAGTCTAGCGGGAGTCAGAATGAGCAGTTCTTC. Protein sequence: CASSESSGSQNEQFF.

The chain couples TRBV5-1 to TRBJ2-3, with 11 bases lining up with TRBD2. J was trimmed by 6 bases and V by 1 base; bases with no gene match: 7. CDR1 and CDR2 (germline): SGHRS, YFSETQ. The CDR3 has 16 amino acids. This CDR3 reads CASSLMGSGGADTQYF. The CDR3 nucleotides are TGCGCCAGCAGCTTGATGGGTAGCGGGGGGGCGGATACGCAGTATTTT.

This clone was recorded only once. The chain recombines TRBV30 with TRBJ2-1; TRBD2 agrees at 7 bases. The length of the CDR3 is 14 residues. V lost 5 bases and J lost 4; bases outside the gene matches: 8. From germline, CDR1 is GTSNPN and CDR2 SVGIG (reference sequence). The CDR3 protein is CAWGTGGGYNEQFF. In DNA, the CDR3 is TGTGCCTGGGGGACTGGCGGGGGTTACAATGAGCAGTTCTTC.

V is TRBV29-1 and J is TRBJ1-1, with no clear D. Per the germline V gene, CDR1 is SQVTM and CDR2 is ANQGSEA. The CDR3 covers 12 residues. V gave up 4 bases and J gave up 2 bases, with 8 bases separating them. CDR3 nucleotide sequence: TGCAGCGTTGGTATGAGAAACACTGAAGCTTTCTTT. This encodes CSVGMRNTEAFF.

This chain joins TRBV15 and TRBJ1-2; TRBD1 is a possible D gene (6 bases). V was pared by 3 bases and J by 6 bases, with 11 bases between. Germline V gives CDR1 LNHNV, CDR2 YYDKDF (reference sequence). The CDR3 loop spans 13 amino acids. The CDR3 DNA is TGTGCCACCAGCAGGGACAGACTCGATGGCTACACCTTC. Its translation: CATSRDRLDGYTF.

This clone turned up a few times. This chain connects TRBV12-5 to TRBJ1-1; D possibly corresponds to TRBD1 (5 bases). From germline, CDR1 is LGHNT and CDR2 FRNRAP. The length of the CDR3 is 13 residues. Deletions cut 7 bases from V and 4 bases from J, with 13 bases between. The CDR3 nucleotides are TGTGCTAGTGTCAAGGACGGGGGCACTGAAGCTTTCTTT. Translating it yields CASVKDGGTEAFF.